The 16 T cell receptor beta chains in this list originate from one sample, sequenced in a study of T cells in Graves' hyperthyroidism and ophthalmopathy. From RNA transcripts, TCR beta CDR3 regions were amplified. First-round RT-PCR with HTBI primers amplified the TCR CDR3 region. Via MiXCR, TCRdb re-called the multiplex PCR reads, giving one row per CDR3 protein. Of roughly 300,000 distinct CDR3 sequences in the sample, roughly a fifth were seen once. The sequenced material came from blood. The receptor source for this set is a woman between 50 and 59 years old with Graves' hyperthyroidism.

This clonotype came up a few times. The chain joins TRBV28 to TRBJ1-5; D is perhaps TRBD1 (6 bases). Between the trimmed V and J ends, which lost 5 bases and 0 bases, there was a span of 14 bases. The germline gives CDR1 MDHEN, CDR2 SYDVKM. The CDR3 is made up of 16 amino acids. The CDR3 DNA follows: TGTGCCAGCAGTCCCACCGGGACAACTAGCAATCAGCCCCAGCATTTT. This translates into CASSPTGTTSNQPQHF.

This clonotype was seen a handful of times. The chain couples TRBV12-3 or TRBV12-4 to TRBJ1-3; 9 positions agree with TRBD1. The junction had 3 bases not matched to a gene; V was cut back by 2 bases and J by 4 bases. This CDR3 has 15 amino acids. The CDR3 loop is CASSLRTGVGNTIYF. The CDR3 DNA reads as TGTGCCAGCAGTTTACGGACAGGGGTCGGAAACACCATATATTTT.

This clonotype was picked up many times. The V and J genes are TRBV2 and TRBJ1-6; a possible D gene is TRBD1 (5 bases). Germline V gene lookup returns CDR1 SNHLY and CDR2 FYNNEI. The CDR3 totals 14 residues. Trimming stripped 8 bases from V and 6 bases from J, with 14 bases between. For the CDR3, the DNA is TGTGCCAGCTTAGAGACTAGGGGTAATTCACCCCTCCACTTT. Protein sequence: CASLETRGNSPLHF.

The chain joins TRBV13 to TRBJ2-3; 8 nucleotides align to TRBD2. Per germline, CDR1 PRHDT and CDR2 FYEKMQ (reference sequence). V gave up 5 bases and J gave up 2 bases; unmatched junction bases: 12. The CDR3 is made up of 17 amino acids. For the CDR3, the DNA is TGTGCCAGCAGCCGCCGGGGGGGGGGGACTCCCACAGATACGCAGTATTTT. Its protein is CASSRRGGGTPTDTQYF.

This clonotype was recorded many times. The chain recombines TRBV30 with TRBJ1-3, with TRBD1 identical over 8 bases. This CDR3 has 14 amino acids. The V gene end was trimmed by 2 bases and the J gene end by 4 bases; junction bases not matched to a gene: 4. Germline V gene sequence: CDR1 GTSNPN, CDR2 SVGIG (reference sequence). The CDR3 DNA reads TGTGCCTGGAGTCAGGGGGCTATGGGAAACACCATATATTTT. Its protein is CAWSQGAMGNTIYF. Variable domain in full (rest from reference TRBV30 and TRBJ1-3): SQTIHQWPATLVQPVGSPLSLECTVEGTSNPNLYWYRQAAGRGLQLLFYSVGIGQISSEVPQNLSASRPQDRQFILSSKKLLLSDSGFYLCAWSQGAMGNTIYFGEGSWLTVV.

This clonotype came up many times. Here the CDR3 reads CASSSADTQYF. The CDR3 coding sequence is TGTGCCAGCAGTTCAGCAGATACGCAGTATTTT. The chain employs TRBV12-3 or TRBV12-4 and TRBJ2-3; D is unresolved. The CDR3 spans 11 residues. The germline V and J ends were trimmed by 4 bases and 4 bases, with 3 bases remaining between them.

The V call is TRBV27, the J call TRBJ1-1; possibly TRBD1 for D (5 bases). Trimming took 10 bases from V and 2 from J, leaving 17 bases between them. CDR3 length equals 14 residues. Germline V gene data show CDR1 as MNHEY and CDR2 as SMNVEV (reference sequence). The CDR3 DNA follows: TGTGCCACGGCATCTGGGGGGTTAAACACTGAAGCTTTCTTT. Encoded protein: CATASGGLNTEAFF.

This clonotype was detected many times. The rearrangement links TRBV6-5 to TRBJ2-2; TRBD2 matches at 8 bases. This CDR3 has 16 residues. Germline CDR1 MNHEY, CDR2 SVGAGI. Trimming cost V 2 bases and J 1 base; bases outside gene matches: 3. CDR3 in amino acids: CASSYQTSENTGELFF. CDR3 sequence (DNA): TGTGCCAGCAGTTACCAGACTAGCGAGAACACCGGGGAGCTGTTTTTT.

The table lists this clonotype with many counts. The rearrangement links TRBV7-6 to TRBJ2-1, with D possibly matching TRBD1 (6 bases). V gave up 5 bases and J gave up 4 bases, with 9 bases separating them. In germline, CDR1 is SGHVS, CDR2 FNYEAQ. The CDR3 has 13 amino acids. CDR3 nucleotides: TGTGCCAGCAGCCCTGGACAGTACAATGAGCAGTTCTTC. Translated, it gives CASSPGQYNEQFF.

This clonotype was seen ten or more times. The chain joins TRBV11-3 to TRBJ2-5; maybe TRBD1 (6 bases). From germline, CDR1 is SGHNT and CDR2 YENEEA. The germline V and J ends were trimmed by 1 base and 5 bases, with 17 bases remaining between them. The CDR3 extends over 16 amino acids. The CDR3 nucleotides read TGTGCCAGCAGCTTAGGTTCGTGGGGGCGCGATGAGACCCAGTACTTC. Its translation is CASSLGSWGRDETQYF.

Regarding this clonotype: This may stem from a read error, because a much larger clone lies one nucleotide away. V and J are TRBV7-9 and TRBJ2-5; D is ambiguous. CDR1 and CDR2 (germline): SEHNR, FQNEAQ (reference sequence). The CDR3 has 13 amino acids. CDR3 DNA: TGTGCCAGCAGCTTGAACTTCCAAGAGACCCAGTGCTTC. Residues: CASSLNFQETQCF.

In its sample, this clonotype was seen a few times. The chain employs TRBV6-2 or TRBV6-3 and TRBJ1-1, with 8 bases lining up with TRBD1. With 5 bases clipped from V and 5 bases from J, the junction kept 7 bases outside the gene matches. The CDR3 covers 14 residues. Germline V gene data show CDR1 as MNHEY and CDR2 as SVGEGT. The CDR3 coding sequence is TGTGCCAGCAGTAATCAGGGGGCCGGGACTGAAGCTTTCTTT. Encoded protein: CASSNQGAGTEAFF.

The rearrangement links TRBV6-1 to TRBJ1-2; D gene unclear. CDR3 length: 14 amino acids. CDR1 is MNHNS and CDR2 is SASEGT in the germline V gene. V gave up 4 bases and J gave up 4 bases, with 13 bases separating them. The CDR3 bases are TGTGCCAGCAGTGCTTATGTTCAGGCCTATGGCTACACCTTC. This encodes CASSAYVQAYGYTF.

This clonotype was seen only a few times. This chain uses TRBV6-1 with TRBJ2-1, with TRBD2 identical over 11 bases. The CDR3 sequence is 17 residues long. The germline V gene has CDR1 MNHNS and CDR2 SASEGT. V was pared by 0 bases and J by 10 bases, with 11 bases of the junction left unmatched. The CDR3 sequence: CASSEARLAGGYREQFF. CDR3 nucleotides: TGTGCCAGCAGTGAAGCGCGGCTAGCGGGGGGCTATAGGGAGCAGTTCTTC.

The V gene is TRBV2, the J gene TRBJ2-3, with D perhaps TRBD1 (6 bases). V was clipped by 7 bases and J by 4 bases, with 24 bases between them. Germline CDR1 and CDR2: SNHLY and FYNNEI. This CDR3 contains 17 residues. In DNA, the CDR3 is TGTGCCAGCACCTACAGGGTACTCCGAAATTCGGCAGATACGCAGTATTTT. Translating gives CASTYRVLRNSADTQYF.

Details on this clonotype: A single base separates this from a much larger clone, so it may be a read error. The chain recombines TRBV11-2 with TRBJ1-3; weak D call: TRBD1 (5 bases). V shed 6 bases and J shed 2 bases, with 14 bases lying between them. CDR1 SGHAT and CDR2 FQNNGV come from the germline V gene. The CDR3 length is 15 residues. The CDR3 DNA reads as TGTGCCAGCAGAACCCCCGGGACGGCTGGAAACACCATATATTTT. Translating gives CASRTPGTAGNTIYF.